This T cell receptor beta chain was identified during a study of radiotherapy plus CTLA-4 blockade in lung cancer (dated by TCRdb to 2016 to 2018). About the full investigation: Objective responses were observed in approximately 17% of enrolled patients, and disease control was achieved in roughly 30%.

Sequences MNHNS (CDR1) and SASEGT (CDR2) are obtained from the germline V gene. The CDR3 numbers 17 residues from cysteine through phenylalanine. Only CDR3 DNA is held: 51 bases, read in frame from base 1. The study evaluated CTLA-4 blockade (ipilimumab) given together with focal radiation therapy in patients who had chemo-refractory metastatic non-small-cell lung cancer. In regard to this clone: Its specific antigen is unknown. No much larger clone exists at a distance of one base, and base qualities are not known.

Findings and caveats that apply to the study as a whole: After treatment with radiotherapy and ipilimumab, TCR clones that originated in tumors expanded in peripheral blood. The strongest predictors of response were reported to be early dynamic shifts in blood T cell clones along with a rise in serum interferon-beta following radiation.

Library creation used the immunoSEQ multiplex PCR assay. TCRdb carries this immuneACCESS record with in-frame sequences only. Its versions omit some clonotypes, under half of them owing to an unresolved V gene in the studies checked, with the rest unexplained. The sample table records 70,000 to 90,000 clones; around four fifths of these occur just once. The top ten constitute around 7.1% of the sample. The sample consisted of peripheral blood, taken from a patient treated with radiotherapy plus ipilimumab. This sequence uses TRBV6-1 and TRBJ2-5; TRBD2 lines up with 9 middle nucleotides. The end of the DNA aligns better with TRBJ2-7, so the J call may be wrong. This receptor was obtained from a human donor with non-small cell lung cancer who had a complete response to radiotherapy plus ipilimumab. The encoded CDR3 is CASSEPSARGGSYEQYF. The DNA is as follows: TGTGCCAGCAGTGAACCTTCGGCGCGGGGGGGGAGCTACGAGCAGTACTTC.